The 4 T cell receptor beta chains presented below share a single source sample, sequenced in a study of blood T cell repertoires in COVID-19. Assay used: immunoSEQ multiplex PCR; TCRdb lists only in-frame clones, some missing. The sample contains under 350,000 clones, 70% to 90% of which appear only once. Sequencing was performed on PBMCs or T cells enriched from blood (not recorded which). The receptors were sampled from a woman in her 40s with acute COVID-19.

The chain joins TRBV15 to TRBJ1-1; D call uncertain. With 3 bases removed from V and 3 bases from J, the gap between germline ends came to 11 bases. CDR3 size: 14 residues. Germline V gene sequence: CDR1 LNHNV, CDR2 YYDKDF (reference sequence). The DNA of the CDR3 is TGTGCCACCAGCAGTATTGGGGAGGACACTGAAGCTTTCTTT. Its translation: CATSSIGEDTEAFF.

V and J are TRBV3-1 (or the pseudogene TRBV3-2) and TRBJ1-2; D is perhaps TRBD1 (5 bases). There are 17 residues in the CDR3. Germline V lookup: CDR1 LGHDT, CDR2 YNNKEL (reference sequence). Trimming shortened V by 0 bases and J by 6 bases, and 20 bases separated the two germline ends. CDR3 in DNA: TGTGCCAGCAGCCAAGATTGGGCGGGGCGTGCTAAGGATGGCTACACCTTC. Its translation: CASSQDWAGRAKDGYTF.

The sample holds one count of this clone. The rearrangement links TRBV3-1 (or the pseudogene TRBV3-2) to TRBJ2-1, with 10 nucleotides matching TRBD2. The CDR3 is made up of 15 amino acids. CDR1 is LGHDT and CDR2 is YNNKEL in the germline V gene (reference sequence). The ends lost 6 bases at V and 2 bases at J; junction bases unmatched: 4. CDR3 in DNA: TGTGCCAGCAGACCAAGCGGGGGGGCCTACAATGAGCAGTTCTTC. This gives the protein CASRPSGGAYNEQFF.

This sequence joins TRBV18 and TRBJ2-4; TRBD1 matches at 7 bases. Looked up from germline, CDR1 is KGHSH and CDR2 is LQKENI. CDR3 size: 18 residues. Trimming took 1 base from V and 2 from J; bases not matched to a gene: 11. The CDR3 region is CASSPRAPDRDPKNIQYF. Written as DNA, the CDR3 is TGTGCCAGCTCACCACGAGCTCCAGACAGGGACCCCAAAAACATTCAGTACTTC.